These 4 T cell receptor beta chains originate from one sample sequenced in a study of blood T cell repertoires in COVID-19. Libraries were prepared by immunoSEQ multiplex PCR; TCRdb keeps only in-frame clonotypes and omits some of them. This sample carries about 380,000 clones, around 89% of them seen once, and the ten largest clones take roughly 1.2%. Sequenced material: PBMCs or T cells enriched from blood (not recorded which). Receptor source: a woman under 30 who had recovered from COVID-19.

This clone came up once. The CDR3 loop is CASSHNLRTSVDTQYF. As DNA, the CDR3 is TGTGCCAGCAGTCACAACCTACGGACTAGCGTTGATACGCAGTATTTT. This chain uses TRBV6-2 or TRBV6-3 with TRBJ2-3, with 9 bases matching TRBD2. CDR3 length: 16 amino acids. Trimming cost V 5 bases and J 6 bases; bases outside gene matches: 12. Germline values: CDR1 MNHEY, CDR2 SVGEGT.

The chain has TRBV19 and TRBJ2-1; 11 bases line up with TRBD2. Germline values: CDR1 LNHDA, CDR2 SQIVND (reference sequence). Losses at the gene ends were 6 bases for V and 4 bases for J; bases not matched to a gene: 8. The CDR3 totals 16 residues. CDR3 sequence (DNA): TGTGCCAGTAGACTCTTTTTAGCGGGGGGGTACAATGAGCAGTTCTTC. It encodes CASRLFLAGGYNEQFF.

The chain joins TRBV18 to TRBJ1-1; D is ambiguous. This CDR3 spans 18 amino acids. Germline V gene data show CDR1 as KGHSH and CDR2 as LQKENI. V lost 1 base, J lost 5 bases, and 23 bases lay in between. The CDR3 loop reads CASSPRSNGFGSGTEAFF. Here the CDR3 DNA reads TGTGCCAGCTCACCACGTAGTAATGGTTTTGGCTCGGGTACTGAAGCTTTCTTT.

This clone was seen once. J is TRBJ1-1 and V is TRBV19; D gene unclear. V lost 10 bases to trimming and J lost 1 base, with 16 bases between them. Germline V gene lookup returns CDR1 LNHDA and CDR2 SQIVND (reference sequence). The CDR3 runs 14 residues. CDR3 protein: CATSWAGPNTEAFF. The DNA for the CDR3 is TGTGCCACCAGTTGGGCCGGCCCGAACACTGAAGCTTTCTTT. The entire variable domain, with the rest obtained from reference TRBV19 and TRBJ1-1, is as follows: DGGITQSPKYLFRKEGQNVTLSCEQNLNHDAMYWYRQDPGQGLRLIYYSQIVNDFQKGDIAEGYSVSREKKESFPLTVTSAQKNPTAFYLCATSWAGPNTEAFFGQGTRLTVV.